This TCR beta chain appears in the sequencing data of a study of neurological immune-mediated disorders. This clonotype was observed many times. Germline V lookup: CDR1 SGHRS, CDR2 YFSETQ. The V segment lost 2 bases and the J segment 3 bases; nucleotides outside the gene matches: 9. CDR3 length equals 17 residues. Over 170 million TCR-beta sequences (from 15-18 subjects) were yielded by each sequencing run. A single record per CDR3 protein comes from TCRdb applying MiXCR to the 5' RACE reads. Among some 83,000 distinct CDR3 sequences listed, about 2.5% were seen once. The unsorted libraries originated from 2 million PBMCs kept at -80 C.

This TCR was recovered from a woman aged 25 to 45 with multiple sclerosis. The rearrangement joins TRBV5-1 to TRBJ2-2, with 8 bases identical to TRBD2. The sequenced sample was PBMCs. The CDR3 DNA reads as TGCGCCAGCAGCTTCCTGGGCGGACTAGCCGACACCGGGGAGCTGTTTTTT. Protein product: CASSFLGGLADTGELFF. The entire variable domain, with the rest obtained from reference TRBV5-1 and TRBJ2-2, is as follows: KAGVTQTPRYLIKTRGQQVTLSCSPISGHRSVSWYQQTPGQGLQFLFEYFSETQRNKGNFPGRFSGRQFSNSRSEMNVSTLELGDSALYLCASSFLGGLADTGELFFGEGSRLTVL.